The 5 T cell receptor beta chains below all came from one sample that was sequenced in a study of PD-1 blockade in classical Hodgkin lymphoma (dated by TCRdb to between 2020 and 2021). Library generation was performed with the immunoSEQ multiplex PCR assay. What TCRdb holds here is the immuneACCESS table cut down to in-frame rearrangements. Part of the clones is not present; checked against another copy, under half of the missing clones reflect an unresolved V gene, and the others are unexplained. In this sample the table shows 20,000 to 25,000 clones, nearly 80% of which occur a single time. The top ten clones comprise more than 5.5% of the sample. What the time point label conveys for this sample: cycle 4 day 1 (C4D1), after 6 weeks of nivolumab. Relapse after autologous stem cell transplantation had occurred in all trial patients, and cohorts A, B and C were distinguished by prior brentuximab vedotin exposure.

The material sequenced was peripheral blood mononuclear cells (PBMCs), taken before the fourth cycle of nivolumab. These receptors originate from a human donor with classical Hodgkin lymphoma.

The rearrangement links TRBV4-2 to TRBJ2-6, with D possibly being TRBD1 or TRBD2 (5 bases each). CDR1 LGHNA and CDR2 YNFKEQ come from the germline V gene. There are 16 residues in the CDR3. The V end was cut by 0 bases, the J end by 5 bases, with 11 bases between. DNA of the CDR3: TGTGCCAGCAGCCAAGATCCGAGGGGCTGGGCCAACGTCCTGACTTTC. Encoded protein: CASSQDPRGWANVLTF.

This chain links TRBV5-1 with TRBJ2-7; D uncertain. With 0 bases removed from V and 7 bases from J, the gap between germline ends came to 14 bases. Germline-derived CDR1 and CDR2 are SGHRS and YFSETQ. The CDR3 is 14 residues long. CDR3 DNA sequence: TGCGCCAGCAGCTTGGGGTTCTCGATGGGGGAGCAGTACTTC. Encoded protein: CASSLGFSMGEQYF.

The V and J genes are TRBV6-6 and TRBJ1-1; D call uncertain. Germline CDR1 MNHNY, CDR2 SVGAGI (reference sequence). This CDR3 comprises 13 residues. The germline V and J ends were trimmed by 8 bases and 3 bases, with 13 bases remaining between them. The CDR3 loop reads CASASRLHTEAFF. CDR3 DNA sequence: TGTGCCAGCGCCAGCCGTCTCCACACTGAAGCTTTCTTT.

The chain combines TRBV6-1 with TRBJ1-2, with a tentative D call TRBD1 (6 bases). The germline gives CDR1 MNHNS, CDR2 SASEGT. Between the trimmed V and J ends, which lost 7 bases and 5 bases, there was a span of 17 bases. The CDR3 is 14 residues long. CDR3 sequence: CASNWREGVYGYTF. The CDR3 bases are TGTGCCAGCAACTGGAGGGAGGGGGTTTATGGCTACACCTTC.

The chain carries TRBV28 and TRBJ2-5, with D perhaps matching TRBD1 (5 bases). V was clipped by 7 bases and J by 5 bases, with 14 bases between them. The CDR3 length is 13 residues. Per the germline V gene, CDR1 is MDHEN and CDR2 is SYDVKM. The CDR3 DNA follows: TGTGCCAGCACCCAGGGTGGGTGGGAGACCCAGTACTTC. Translated, it gives CASTQGGWETQYF.